Listed below are T cell receptor beta chains from one sample, sequenced in a study of CD8 T cells in ankylosing spondylitis. A single record per CDR3 protein comes from TCRdb applying MiXCR to the 5' RACE reads. Here the sample spans roughly 470,000 distinct CDR3 sequences, roughly 25% being singletons. Input material: blood, either unsorted or a sorted T cell fraction (not recorded which). The receptors were sampled from a male donor with ankylosing spondylitis. Each CDR3 is given with its conserved first and last residue. A D gene is named only where the DNA matches it firmly. Size values are once, few and many counts, or a class for expanded clones, and some rows have none.

j_call: TRBJ2-4
clone_size: few
d_call: -
v_call: TRBV20-1
cdr3_nt: TGCAGTGCGCAGGGTCGGGTGGCCAAAAACATTCAGTACTTC
cdr3_aa: CSAQGRVAKNIQYF

j_call: TRBJ2-5
clone_size: -
d_call: -
v_call: TRBV7-2
cdr3_nt: TGTGCCAGCAGCTTAGCGTTTGGCAGCCAAGAGACCCAGTACTTC
cdr3_aa: CASSLAFGSQETQYF

j_call: TRBJ2-4
clone_size: -
d_call: -
v_call: TRBV4-1
cdr3_nt: TGCGCCAGCAGCCAAAGGGAACCGGGGTTCTCAGCCAAAAACATTCAGTACTTC
cdr3_aa: CASSQREPGFSAKNIQYF

j_call: TRBJ2-5
clone_size: few
d_call: -
v_call: TRBV7-2
cdr3_nt: TGTGCCAGCAGCCCAGCGATCCAAGAGACCCAGTACTTC
cdr3_aa: CASSPAIQETQYF

j_call: TRBJ2-7
clone_size: -
d_call: -
v_call: TRBV5-4
cdr3_nt: TGTGCCAGCAGCCCCCCCGCAGGAAGCTCCTACGAGCAGTACTTC
cdr3_aa: CASSPPAGSSYEQYF

j_call: TRBJ2-2
clone_size: few
d_call: -
v_call: TRBV19
cdr3_nt: TGTGCCACCGCGAGGGGACTTGCTAACACCGGGGAGCTGTTTTTT
cdr3_aa: CATARGLANTGELFF

j_call: TRBJ1-2
clone_size: -
d_call: TRBD1
v_call: TRBV15
cdr3_nt: TGTGCCACCAGCACCAACCCTCGGACAGGGGGTTCGGGCTACACCTTC
cdr3_aa: CATSTNPRTGGSGYTF

j_call: TRBJ2-1
clone_size: few
d_call: -
v_call: TRBV5-1
cdr3_nt: TGCGCCAGCACCCTTAGCGGCTACAATGAGCAGTTCTTC
cdr3_aa: CASTLSGYNEQFF

j_call: TRBJ2-3
clone_size: -
d_call: TRBD1
v_call: TRBV11-2
cdr3_nt: TGTGCCAGCAGCTTTCGGACAGGGCCTAGCACAGATACGCAGTATTTT
cdr3_aa: CASSFRTGPSTDTQYF

j_call: TRBJ2-5
clone_size: -
d_call: -
v_call: TRBV20-1
cdr3_nt: TGCAGTGGAACAGGGCCAGAGACCCAGTACTTC
cdr3_aa: CSGTGPETQYF

j_call: TRBJ1-1
clone_size: few
d_call: TRBD1
v_call: TRBV20-1
cdr3_nt: TGCAGTGCCCTCCGGGACAGGTCAACTGAAGCTTTCTTT
cdr3_aa: CSALRDRSTEAFF

j_call: TRBJ2-2
clone_size: -
d_call: -
v_call: TRBV5-1
cdr3_nt: TGCGCCAGCAGCTTTCAGGGGAACGCCGGGGAGCTGTTTTTT
cdr3_aa: CASSFQGNAGELFF

j_call: TRBJ1-5
clone_size: few
d_call: -
v_call: TRBV18
cdr3_nt: TGTGCCAGCTCACGAATTGACCAGAGCCCCCAGCATTTT
cdr3_aa: CASSRIDQSPQHF

j_call: TRBJ2-7
clone_size: -
d_call: TRBD2
v_call: TRBV12-3/TRBV12-4
cdr3_nt: TGTGCCAGCGGGTCTAGCGGGAGAACCGAGCAGTACTTC
cdr3_aa: CASGSSGRTEQYF

j_call: TRBJ2-5
clone_size: -
d_call: TRBD2
v_call: TRBV20-1
cdr3_nt: TGCAGTGCTAGACGAGCGGGAGGTATAGAGACCCAGTACTTC
cdr3_aa: CSARRAGGIETQYF

j_call: TRBJ2-1
clone_size: many
d_call: -
v_call: TRBV5-1
cdr3_nt: TGCGCCAGCAGCTTGTATGCCTCCAATGAGCAGTTCTTC
cdr3_aa: CASSLYASNEQFF

j_call: TRBJ2-2
clone_size: -
d_call: TRBD2
v_call: TRBV2
cdr3_nt: TGTGCCAGCATGGGACTAGCGGAGAACACCGGGGAGCTGTTTTTT
cdr3_aa: CASMGLAENTGELFF

j_call: TRBJ2-2
clone_size: -
d_call: -
v_call: TRBV7-9
cdr3_nt: TGTGCCAGCAGCTTAGCTAGCGGGAACACCGGGGAGCTGTTTTTT
cdr3_aa: CASSLASGNTGELFF

j_call: TRBJ2-2
clone_size: few
d_call: TRBD1
v_call: TRBV29-1
cdr3_nt: TGCAGCGTTGGAACAGGGGGCGGGAACACCGGGGAGCTGTTTTTT
cdr3_aa: CSVGTGGGNTGELFF

j_call: TRBJ1-2
clone_size: -
d_call: -
v_call: TRBV7-9
cdr3_nt: TGTGCCAGCAGCTCACCAAGTGTGGGAAAAGGCTATGGCTACACCTTC
cdr3_aa: CASSSPSVGKGYGYTF

j_call: TRBJ1-2
clone_size: -
d_call: -
v_call: TRBV7-9
cdr3_nt: TGTGCCAGCAGCTTAGCGGGGACACACGATGGCTACACCTTC
cdr3_aa: CASSLAGTHDGYTF

j_call: TRBJ1-5
clone_size: many
d_call: -
v_call: TRBV6-1
cdr3_nt: TGTGCCAGCAGCCTAGAGAGGGGCAATCAGCCCCAGCATTTT
cdr3_aa: CASSLERGNQPQHF

j_call: TRBJ2-3
clone_size: -
d_call: -
v_call: TRBV5-6
cdr3_nt: TGTGCCAGCAGCTTGGCCGGTGCGACAGAACTTCTAGAACAGTATTTT
cdr3_aa: CASSLAGATELLEQYF

j_call: TRBJ1-1
clone_size: -
d_call: -
v_call: TRBV10-3
cdr3_nt: TGTGCCATCAGTGTTGTCGAGGGCACTGAAGCTTTCTTT
cdr3_aa: CAISVVEGTEAFF

j_call: TRBJ2-7
clone_size: -
d_call: TRBD1
v_call: TRBV3-1
cdr3_nt: TGTGCCAGCAGCCGGGGACAGCTAATATACGAGCAGTACTTC
cdr3_aa: CASSRGQLIYEQYF

j_call: TRBJ2-2
clone_size: -
d_call: -
v_call: TRBV5-1
cdr3_nt: TGCGCCAGCAGCTTGGGAGGGCCCACGGACACCGGGGAGCTGTTTTTT
cdr3_aa: CASSLGGPTDTGELFF

j_call: TRBJ2-3
clone_size: few
d_call: -
v_call: TRBV20-1
cdr3_nt: TGCAGTGCTAGAGATCCATCGACAGATACGCAGTATTTT
cdr3_aa: CSARDPSTDTQYF

j_call: TRBJ2-7
clone_size: -
d_call: TRBD2
v_call: TRBV3-1
cdr3_nt: TGTGCCAGCAGCCGGGGGACTAGGGAGCAGTACTTC
cdr3_aa: CASSRGTREQYF

j_call: TRBJ1-1
clone_size: -
d_call: -
v_call: TRBV3-1
cdr3_nt: TGTGCCAGCAGCCAATTCCGGAAGACTGAAGCTTTCTTT
cdr3_aa: CASSQFRKTEAFF

j_call: TRBJ2-1
clone_size: few
d_call: -
v_call: TRBV7-9
cdr3_nt: TGTGCCCGAACGCCGGGCTTCGGAGATGGGGTGGGTGAGCAGTTCTTC
cdr3_aa: CARTPGFGDGVGEQFF

j_call: TRBJ2-7
clone_size: few
d_call: TRBD2
v_call: TRBV20-1
cdr3_nt: TGCAGTGCTAGAGTGACTAGCCACCACGAGCAGTACTTC
cdr3_aa: CSARVTSHHEQYF

j_call: TRBJ2-3
clone_size: -
d_call: TRBD2
v_call: TRBV10-3
cdr3_nt: TGTGCCATTAAGCGGGAGAGGGAGGATACGCAGTATTTT
cdr3_aa: CAIKREREDTQYF

j_call: TRBJ2-7
clone_size: -
d_call: TRBD2
v_call: TRBV5-1
cdr3_nt: TGCGCCAGCAGCTTGGGGGGAGGGACGGCCTACGAGCAGTACTTC
cdr3_aa: CASSLGGGTAYEQYF

j_call: TRBJ2-1
clone_size: -
d_call: -
v_call: TRBV2
cdr3_nt: TGTGCCAGCAGTGAAGGAGTATACTACAATGAGCAGTTCTTC
cdr3_aa: CASSEGVYYNEQFF

j_call: TRBJ2-3
clone_size: -
d_call: TRBD1
v_call: TRBV5-1
cdr3_nt: TGCGCCAGCAGCTTCTCCGGGACAGGAGGGGGAGATACGCAGTATTTT
cdr3_aa: CASSFSGTGGGDTQYF

j_call: TRBJ2-4
clone_size: -
d_call: -
v_call: TRBV5-1
cdr3_nt: TGCGCCAGCAGCTTGGAAGGGGGGTTAACCAAAAACATTCAGTACTTC
cdr3_aa: CASSLEGGLTKNIQYF

j_call: TRBJ1-3
clone_size: -
d_call: -
v_call: TRBV18
cdr3_nt: TGTGCCAGCTCACCATCATATGGTACAGGACTCTCTGGAAACACCATATATTTT
cdr3_aa: CASSPSYGTGLSGNTIYF

j_call: TRBJ2-1
clone_size: few
d_call: TRBD2
v_call: TRBV20-1
cdr3_nt: TGCAGTGGTCCCGGGACTAGCGTCTACAATGAGCAGTTCTTC
cdr3_aa: CSGPGTSVYNEQFF

j_call: TRBJ2-2
clone_size: many
d_call: -
v_call: TRBV7-9
cdr3_nt: TGTGCCAGCATCCCCGGGGGAGCGGAGAACACCGGGGAGCTGTTTTTT
cdr3_aa: CASIPGGAENTGELFF

j_call: TRBJ1-1
clone_size: few
d_call: -
v_call: TRBV7-2
cdr3_nt: TGTGCCAGCAGCCCCCCTGGCAGGAAGAACACTGAAGCTTTCTTT
cdr3_aa: CASSPPGRKNTEAFF

j_call: TRBJ2-3
clone_size: -
d_call: TRBD2
v_call: TRBV11-2
cdr3_nt: TGTGCCAGCAGCTTATATCCAGTCGGGAGGGGTTTGACAGATACGCAGTATTTT
cdr3_aa: CASSLYPVGRGLTDTQYF

j_call: TRBJ1-1
clone_size: -
d_call: TRBD1
v_call: TRBV5-1
cdr3_nt: TGCGCCAGCAGCGACCAGGGGGGGGTCGGGACTGAAGCTTTCTTT
cdr3_aa: CASSDQGGVGTEAFF

j_call: TRBJ1-2
clone_size: -
d_call: -
v_call: TRBV6-1
cdr3_nt: TGTGCCAGCAAAAGAAGGGACACAAAAATTGGTAGCTATGGCTACACCTTC
cdr3_aa: CASKRRDTKIGSYGYTF

j_call: TRBJ2-2
clone_size: once
d_call: -
v_call: TRBV6-2/TRBV6-3
cdr3_nt: TGTGCCAGCAGTTGGGCAGGGGCGACCACCGGGGAGCTGTTTTTT
cdr3_aa: CASSWAGATTGELFF

j_call: TRBJ2-5
clone_size: many
d_call: TRBD1
v_call: TRBV29-1
cdr3_nt: TGCAGCGTTGAAAGGACAGGGCCAGAGACCCAGTACTTC
cdr3_aa: CSVERTGPETQYF

j_call: TRBJ1-1
clone_size: many
d_call: -
v_call: TRBV4-1
cdr3_nt: TGCGCCAGCAGCCATCTAGGGTTGAACACTGAAGCTTTCTTT
cdr3_aa: CASSHLGLNTEAFF

j_call: TRBJ1-2
clone_size: -
d_call: -
v_call: TRBV20-1
cdr3_nt: TGCAGTGCTAGCCAGGCCGCTAACTATGGCTACACCTTC
cdr3_aa: CSASQAANYGYTF

j_call: TRBJ1-5
clone_size: -
d_call: -
v_call: TRBV27
cdr3_nt: TGTGCCAGCAGTTTATTAGGCCAGTATAATGGCAATCAGCCCCAGCATTTT
cdr3_aa: CASSLLGQYNGNQPQHF